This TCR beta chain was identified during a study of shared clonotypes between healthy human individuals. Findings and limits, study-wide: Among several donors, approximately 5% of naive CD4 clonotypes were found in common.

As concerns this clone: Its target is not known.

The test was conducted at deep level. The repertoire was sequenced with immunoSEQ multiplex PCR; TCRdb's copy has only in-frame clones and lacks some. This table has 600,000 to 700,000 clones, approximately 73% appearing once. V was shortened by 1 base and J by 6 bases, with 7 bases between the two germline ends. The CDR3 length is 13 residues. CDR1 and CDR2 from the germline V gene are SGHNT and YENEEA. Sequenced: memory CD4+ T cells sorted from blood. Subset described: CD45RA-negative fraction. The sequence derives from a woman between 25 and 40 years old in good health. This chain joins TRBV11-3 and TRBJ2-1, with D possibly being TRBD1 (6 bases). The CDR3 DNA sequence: TGTGCCAGCAGCTTAGGGGGGCTCAATGAGCAGTTCTTC. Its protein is CASSLGGLNEQFF.